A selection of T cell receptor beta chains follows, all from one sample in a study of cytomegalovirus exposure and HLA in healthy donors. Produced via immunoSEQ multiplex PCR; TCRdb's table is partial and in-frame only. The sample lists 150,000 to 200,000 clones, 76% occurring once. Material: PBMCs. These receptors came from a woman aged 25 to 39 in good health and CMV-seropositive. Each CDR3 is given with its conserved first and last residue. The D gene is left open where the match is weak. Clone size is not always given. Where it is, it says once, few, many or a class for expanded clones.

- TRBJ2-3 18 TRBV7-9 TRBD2 CASSLPRRLAGSTDTQYF TGTGCCAGCAGCCTGCCACGACGACTAGCGGGGAGCACAGATACGCAGTATTTT
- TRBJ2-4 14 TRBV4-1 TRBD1 CASSPGGYKNIQYF TGCGCCAGCAGTCCAGGGGGATACAAAAACATTCAGTACTTC
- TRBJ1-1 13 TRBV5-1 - CASSFQAGRGAFF TGCGCCAGCAGCTTTCAAGCGGGGAGGGGAGCTTTCTTT
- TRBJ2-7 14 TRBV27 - CASSPFAGAVEQYF TGTGCCAGCAGTCCCTTCGCTGGGGCGGTCGAGCAGTACTTC
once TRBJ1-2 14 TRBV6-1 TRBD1 CASSEVGDRGSVTF TGTGCCAGCAGTGAAGTGGGGGACAGGGGGTCGGTCACCTTC
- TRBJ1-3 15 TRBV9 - CASSVDRANGNTIYF TGTGCCAGCAGCGTAGACAGGGCTAACGGAAACACCATATATTTT
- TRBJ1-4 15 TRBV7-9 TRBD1 CASSLGDRGVEKLFF TGTGCCAGCAGCTTAGGGGACAGAGGGGTCGAAAAACTGTTTTTT
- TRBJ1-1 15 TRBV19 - CASSIGQTANTEAFF TGTGCCAGTAGTATAGGACAGACAGCGAACACTGAAGCTTTCTTT
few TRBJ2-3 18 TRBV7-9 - CAGSPGGSGETSTDTQYF TGTGCCGGCAGCCCCGGGGGTAGCGGTGAAACTAGCACAGATACGCAGTATTTT
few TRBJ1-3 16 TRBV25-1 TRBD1 CASSATGQYSGNTIYF TGTGCCAGCAGTGCCACGGGACAGTACTCTGGAAACACCATATATTTT
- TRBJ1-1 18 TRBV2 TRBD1 CASTDPGQGSVLGTEAFF TGTGCCAGCACCGACCCGGGACAGGGGTCCGTCTTAGGTACTGAAGCTTTCTTT
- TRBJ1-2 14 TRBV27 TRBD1 CASRGTGERYGYTF TGTGCCAGCAGGGGGACAGGGGAAAGATATGGTTACACCTTC
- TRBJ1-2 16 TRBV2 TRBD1 CASSGPLERDSYGYTF TGTGCCAGCAGTGGGCCCCTCGAAAGGGACAGCTATGGCTACACCTTC
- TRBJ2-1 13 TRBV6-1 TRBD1 CASIGQGSNEQFF TGTGCCAGCATCGGACAGGGGAGCAATGAGCAGTTCTTC
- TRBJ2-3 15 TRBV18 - CASSPGAGFTDTQYF TGTGCCAGCTCACCAGGGGCAGGGTTCACAGATACGCAGTATTTT
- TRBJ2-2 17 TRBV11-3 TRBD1 CASSRSGTPGGTGELFF TGTGCCAGCAGCCGCTCCGGGACCCCAGGGGGCACCGGGGAGCTGTTTTTT
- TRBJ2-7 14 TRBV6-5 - CASSYSGTQYEQYF TGTGCCAGCAGTTACTCGGGGACACAATACGAGCAGTACTTC
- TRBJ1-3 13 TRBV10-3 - CAIKSRGGNTIYF TGTGCCATCAAGAGCCGCGGAGGAAACACCATATATTTT
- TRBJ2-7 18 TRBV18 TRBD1 CASSPWSDRVTRDYEQYF TGTGCCAGCTCACCTTGGTCGGACAGGGTGACAAGGGACTACGAGCAGTACTTC
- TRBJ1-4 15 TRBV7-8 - CASSAAGGRMEKLFF TGTGCCAGCAGCGCTGCCGGGGGTAGGATGGAAAAACTGTTTTTT
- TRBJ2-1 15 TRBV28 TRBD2 CASGSAGGPYNEQFF TGTGCCAGCGGATCAGCGGGGGGACCATACAATGAGCAGTTCTTC
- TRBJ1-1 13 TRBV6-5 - CASNGIAGAEAFF TGTGCCAGCAACGGTATAGCCGGGGCTGAAGCTTTCTTT
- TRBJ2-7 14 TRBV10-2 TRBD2 CASSDLTSSYEQYF TGCGCCAGCAGCGACCTGACTAGCTCGTACGAGCAGTACTTC
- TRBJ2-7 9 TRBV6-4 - CASSGAPLF TGTGCCAGCAGTGGGGCCCCCCTCTTC
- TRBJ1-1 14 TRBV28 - CASSLQGKVTEAFF TGTGCCAGCAGCTTACAGGGTAAAGTCACTGAAGCTTTCTTT
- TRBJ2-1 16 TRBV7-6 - CASSDVGEASYNEQFF TGTGCCAGCAGCGACGTAGGGGAGGCCTCCTACAATGAGCAGTTCTTC
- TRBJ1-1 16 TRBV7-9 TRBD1 CASSLEGTGMTTEAFF TGTGCCAGCAGCTTAGAGGGGACAGGGATGACTACTGAAGCTTTCTTT
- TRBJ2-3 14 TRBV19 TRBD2 CASSPAGGTDTQYF TGTGCCAGTAGCCCCGCGGGGGGCACAGATACGCAGTATTTT
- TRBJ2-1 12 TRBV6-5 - CASSRNFNEQFF TGTGCCAGCAGCAGGAATTTTAATGAGCAGTTCTTC
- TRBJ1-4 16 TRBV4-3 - CASSQDWRATNEKLFF TGCGCCAGCAGCCAAGATTGGAGGGCAACTAATGAAAAACTGTTTTTT
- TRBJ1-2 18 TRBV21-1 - CATPSARGGTPLNYGYTF TGTGCCACCCCCAGCGCAAGAGGGGGTACTCCTCTCAACTATGGCTACACCTTC
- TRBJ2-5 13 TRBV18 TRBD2 CASSPGGKETQYF TGTGCCAGCTCACCCGGGGGGAAAGAGACCCAGTACTTC
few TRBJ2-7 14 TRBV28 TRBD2 CASTPGGVPYEQYF TGTGCCAGCACCCCGGGAGGGGTACCCTACGAGCAGTACTTC
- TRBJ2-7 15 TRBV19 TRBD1 CASTPGGTGHYEQYF TGTGCCAGTACCCCAGGGGGGACAGGGCACTACGAGCAGTACTTC
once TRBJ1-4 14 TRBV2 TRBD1 CATRDRGLSEKLFF TGTGCCACCCGGGACAGGGGTTTATCGGAAAAACTGTTTTTT
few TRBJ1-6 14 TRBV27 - CASTRRGSYSPLHF TGTGCCAGTACCCGAAGAGGCTCGTATTCACCCCTCCACTTT
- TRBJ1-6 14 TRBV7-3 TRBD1 CASSLQGADSPLHF TGTGCCAGCAGCTTACAGGGGGCGGATTCACCCCTCCACTTT
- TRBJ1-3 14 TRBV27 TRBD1 CASSPGQGGNTIYF TGTGCCAGCAGTCCGGGACAGGGGGGAAACACCATATATTTT
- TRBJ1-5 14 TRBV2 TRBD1 CASDPQGHNQPQHF TGTGCCAGCGATCCACAGGGGCACAATCAGCCCCAGCATTTT
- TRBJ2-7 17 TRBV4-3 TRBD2 CASSQEPLAGGSYEQYF TGCGCCAGCAGCCAAGAACCACTAGCGGGGGGATCCTACGAGCAGTACTTC
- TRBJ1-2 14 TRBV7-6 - CASSLEQGNYGYTF TGTGCCAGCAGCTTAGAACAGGGTAACTATGGCTACACCTTC
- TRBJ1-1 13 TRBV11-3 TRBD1 CASSSSRGSEAFF TGTGCCAGCAGCTCGAGCAGGGGGTCTGAAGCTTTCTTT
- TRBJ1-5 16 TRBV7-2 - CASSFSTGISNQPQHF TGTGCCAGCAGCTTTAGTACAGGGATTAGCAATCAGCCCCAGCATTTT
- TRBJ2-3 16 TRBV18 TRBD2 CASRSPLAGGTDTQYF TGTGCCAGCCGCTCGCCTCTAGCGGGGGGCACAGATACGCAGTATTTT
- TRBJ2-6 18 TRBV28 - CASSPQGRGVSGANVLTF TGTGCCAGCAGTCCCCAGGGGAGGGGGGTATCTGGGGCCAACGTCCTGACTTTC
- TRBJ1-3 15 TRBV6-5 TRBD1 CASSPRDRPGNTIYF TGTGCCAGCAGCCCACGGGACAGACCTGGAAACACCATATATTTT
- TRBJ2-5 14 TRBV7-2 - CASSIRGSFETQYF TGTGCCAGCAGCATCAGGGGTAGTTTTGAGACCCAGTACTTC
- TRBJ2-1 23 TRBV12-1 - CASSFALILSERGGPRGYNEQFF TGTGCCAGCAGCTTTGCATTAATCCTTTCGGAGCGGGGGGGACCTAGGGGCTACAATGAGCAGTTCTTC
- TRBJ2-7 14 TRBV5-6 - CASRGAGLSYEQYF TGTGCCAGCAGGGGGGCCGGCCTTTCCTACGAGCAGTACTTC
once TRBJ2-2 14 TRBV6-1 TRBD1 CASSADRASGELFF TGTGCCAGCAGTGCGGACAGGGCGTCCGGGGAGCTGTTTTTT
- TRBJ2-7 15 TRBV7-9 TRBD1 CSSSARQGAHFEQYF TGTTCCAGCAGCGCCAGACAGGGGGCGCATTTCGAGCAGTACTTC